This T cell receptor (beta chain) was recovered during a study of blood T cells in healthy people across ages. This clonotype was seen a handful of times. V was trimmed by 3 bases and J by 0 bases, leaving 14 bases between them. This CDR3 has 16 amino acids. Through a sample-barcoded 5' primer and a J-beta primer mix, a second PCR was run for roughly 6 to 12 cycles. TCRdb fed the 5' RACE reads into MiXCR, producing one record per CDR3 protein. Counted here are over 600,000 distinct CDR3 sequences, around 45% occurring once; the ten biggest clones make up about a sixth. The source of this sequence is a man of 80 years or more in good health. Sequencing used blood. The chain carries TRBV12-3 or TRBV12-4 and TRBJ1-2, with D unclear. The CDR3 DNA sequence: TGTGCCAGCAGTTTTGGTGGTTTAAAAACTAACTATGGCTACACCTTC. This codes for CASSFGGLKTNYGYTF.